Here is one TCR beta chain with its context. Its specificity is not known. Sequencing was performed with immunoSEQ multiplex PCR; in TCRdb, only in-frame clones are kept and a portion is missing. The sample lists around 130,000 clones, approximately 93% occurring once. The sample comes from a study of T cell responses to AZD1222 COVID-19 vaccine. Whole-study results and caveats: Across the whole spike, CD4 TCRs peaked at regions 160-218 and 743-854. Clonal diversity may have been underestimated, and the donors were mostly white British, with more females than males.

The source of this sequence is an adult in good health. Specimen: peripheral blood, collected on day 0 of AZD1222 vaccination.

The CDR3 nucleotides read TGTGCCATCAGTGAGTCGGACACCTATTCACCCCTCCACTTT. Encoded protein: CAISESDTYSPLHF. The J gene is TRBJ1-6, the V gene TRBV10-3; weak D call: TRBD1 (5 bases). Germline loops: CDR1 ENHRY, CDR2 SYGVKD. This CDR3 is built from 14 residues. V dropped 0 bases and J dropped 8 bases, with 8 bases sitting between them.